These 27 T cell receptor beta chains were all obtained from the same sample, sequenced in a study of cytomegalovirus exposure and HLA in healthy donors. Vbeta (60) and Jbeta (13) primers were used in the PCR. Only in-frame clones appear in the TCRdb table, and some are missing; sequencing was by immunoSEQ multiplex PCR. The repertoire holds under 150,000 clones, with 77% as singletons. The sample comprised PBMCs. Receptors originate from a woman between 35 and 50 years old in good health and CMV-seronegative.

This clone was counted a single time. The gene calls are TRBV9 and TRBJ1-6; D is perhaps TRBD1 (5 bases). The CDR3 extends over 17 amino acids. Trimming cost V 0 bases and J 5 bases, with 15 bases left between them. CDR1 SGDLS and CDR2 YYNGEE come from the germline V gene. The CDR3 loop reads CASSVASGGGNNSPLHF. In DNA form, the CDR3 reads TGTGCCAGCAGCGTAGCTTCCGGGGGGGGGAATAATTCACCCCTCCACTTT.

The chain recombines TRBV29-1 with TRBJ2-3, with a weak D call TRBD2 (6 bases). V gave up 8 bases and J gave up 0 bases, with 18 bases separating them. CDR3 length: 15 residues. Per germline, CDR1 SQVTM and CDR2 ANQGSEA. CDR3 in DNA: TGCAGCTACGGGGGTGGCGGAACTAGCACAGATACGCAGTATTTT. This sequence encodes CSYGGGGTSTDTQYF.

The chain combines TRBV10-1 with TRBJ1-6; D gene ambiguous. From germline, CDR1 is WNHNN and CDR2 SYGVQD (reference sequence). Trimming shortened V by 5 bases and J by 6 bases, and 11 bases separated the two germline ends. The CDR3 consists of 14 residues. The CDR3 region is CASSILTSNSPLHF. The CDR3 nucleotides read TGCGCCAGCAGTATCCTGACAAGTAATTCACCCCTCCACTTT.

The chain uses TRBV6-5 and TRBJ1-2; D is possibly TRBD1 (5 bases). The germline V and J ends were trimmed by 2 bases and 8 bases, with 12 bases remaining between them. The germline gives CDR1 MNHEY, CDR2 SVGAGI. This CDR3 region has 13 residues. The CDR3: CASSYRGTSGYTF. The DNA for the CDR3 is TGTGCCAGCAGTTACAGGGGAACGTCGGGCTACACCTTC.

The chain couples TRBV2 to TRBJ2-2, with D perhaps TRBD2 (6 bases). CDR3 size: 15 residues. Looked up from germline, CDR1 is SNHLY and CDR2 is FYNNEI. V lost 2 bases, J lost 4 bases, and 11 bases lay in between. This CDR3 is CASSEWRGPTGELFF. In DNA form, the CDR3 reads TGTGCCAGCAGTGAATGGAGGGGCCCCACCGGGGAGCTGTTTTTT.

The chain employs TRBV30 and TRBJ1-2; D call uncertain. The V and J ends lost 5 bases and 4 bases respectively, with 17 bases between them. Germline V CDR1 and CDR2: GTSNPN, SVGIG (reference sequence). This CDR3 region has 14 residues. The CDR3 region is CAWDLTGNSYGYTF. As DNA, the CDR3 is TGTGCCTGGGACCTTACGGGGAACTCCTATGGCTACACCTTC.

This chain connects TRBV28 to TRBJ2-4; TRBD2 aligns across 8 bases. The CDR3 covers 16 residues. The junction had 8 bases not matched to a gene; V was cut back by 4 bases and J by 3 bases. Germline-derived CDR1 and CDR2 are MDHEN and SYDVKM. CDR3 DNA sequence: TGTGCCAGCAGTTCGCGGGGGGCGACCGACAAAAACATTCAGTACTTC. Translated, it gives CASSSRGATDKNIQYF.

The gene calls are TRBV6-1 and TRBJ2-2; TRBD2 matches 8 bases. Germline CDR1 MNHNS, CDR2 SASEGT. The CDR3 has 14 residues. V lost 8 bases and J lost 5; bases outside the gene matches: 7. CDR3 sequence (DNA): TGTGCCAGCCGACGGGGGGGCAATACCGGGGAGCTGTTTTTT. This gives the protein CASRRGGNTGELFF.

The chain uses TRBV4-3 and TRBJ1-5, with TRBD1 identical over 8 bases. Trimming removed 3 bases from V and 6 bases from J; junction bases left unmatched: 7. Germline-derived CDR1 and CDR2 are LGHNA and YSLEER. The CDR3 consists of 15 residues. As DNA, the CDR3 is TGCGCCAGCAGCCAGGACAGGGCGAGTCGTCAGCCCCAGCATTTT. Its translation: CASSQDRASRQPQHF.

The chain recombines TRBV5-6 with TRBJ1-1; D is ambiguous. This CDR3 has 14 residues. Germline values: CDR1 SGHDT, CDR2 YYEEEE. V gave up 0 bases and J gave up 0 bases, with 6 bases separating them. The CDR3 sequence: CASSLGRLNTEAFF. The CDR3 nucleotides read TGTGCCAGCAGCTTGGGGCGGCTGAACACTGAAGCTTTCTTT.

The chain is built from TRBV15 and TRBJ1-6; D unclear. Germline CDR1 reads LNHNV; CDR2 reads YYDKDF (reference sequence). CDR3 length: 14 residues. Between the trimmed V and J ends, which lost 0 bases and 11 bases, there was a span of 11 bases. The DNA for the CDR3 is TGTGCCACCAGCAGAGATCTGGGCGATCCACCCCTCCACTTT. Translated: CATSRDLGDPPLHF. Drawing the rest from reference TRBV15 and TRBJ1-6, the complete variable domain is DAMVIQNPRYQVTQFGKPVTLSCSQTLNHNVMYWYQQKSSQAPKLLFHYYDKDFNNEADTPDNFQSRRPNTSFCFLDIRSPGLGDTAMYLCATSRDLGDPPLHFGNGTRLTVT.

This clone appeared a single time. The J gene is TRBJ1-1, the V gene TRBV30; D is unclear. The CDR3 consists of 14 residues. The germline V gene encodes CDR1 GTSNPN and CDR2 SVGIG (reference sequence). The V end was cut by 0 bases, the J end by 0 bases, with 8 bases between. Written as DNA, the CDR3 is TGTGCCTGGAGTGTAACTCAGGTGAACACTGAAGCTTTCTTT. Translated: CAWSVTQVNTEAFF.

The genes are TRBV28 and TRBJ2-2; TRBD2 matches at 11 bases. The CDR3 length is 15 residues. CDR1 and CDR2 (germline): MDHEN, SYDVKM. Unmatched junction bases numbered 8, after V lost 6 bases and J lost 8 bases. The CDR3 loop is CASRLSGGAGGELFF. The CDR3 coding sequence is TGTGCCAGCAGGCTTAGCGGGGGGGCCGGAGGGGAGCTGTTTTTT.

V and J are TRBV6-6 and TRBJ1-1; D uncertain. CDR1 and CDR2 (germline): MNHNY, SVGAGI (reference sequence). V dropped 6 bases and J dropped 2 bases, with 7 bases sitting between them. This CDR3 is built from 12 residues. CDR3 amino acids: CASRITNTEAFF. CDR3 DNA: TGTGCCAGCAGGATTACTAACACTGAAGCTTTCTTT.

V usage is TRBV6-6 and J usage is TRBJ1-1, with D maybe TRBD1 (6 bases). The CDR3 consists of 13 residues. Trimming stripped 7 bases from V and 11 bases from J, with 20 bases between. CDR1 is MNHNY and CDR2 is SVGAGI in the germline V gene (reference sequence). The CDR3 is CASIRQVPGRAFF. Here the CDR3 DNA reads TGTGCCAGCATTCGACAGGTCCCAGGGCGGGCTTTCTTT.

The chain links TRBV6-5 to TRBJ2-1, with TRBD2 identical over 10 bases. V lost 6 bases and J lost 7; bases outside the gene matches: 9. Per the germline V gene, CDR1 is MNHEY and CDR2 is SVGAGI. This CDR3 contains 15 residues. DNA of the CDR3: TGTGCCAGCAGCTTACTAGCGGGAACCATAAATGAGCAGTTCTTC. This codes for CASSLLAGTINEQFF.

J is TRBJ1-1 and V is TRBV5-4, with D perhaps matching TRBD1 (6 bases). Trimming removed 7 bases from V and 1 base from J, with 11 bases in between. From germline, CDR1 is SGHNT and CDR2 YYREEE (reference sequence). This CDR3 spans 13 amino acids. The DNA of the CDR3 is TGTGCCAGCCGGGACATCTCGAACACTGAAGCTTTCTTT. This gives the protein CASRDISNTEAFF.

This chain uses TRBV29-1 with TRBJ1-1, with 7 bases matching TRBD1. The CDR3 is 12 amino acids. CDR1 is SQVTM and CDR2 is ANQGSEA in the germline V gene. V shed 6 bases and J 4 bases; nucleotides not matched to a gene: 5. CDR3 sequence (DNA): TGCAGCGTCACTCCAGGGGGCACTGAAGCTTTCTTT. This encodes CSVTPGGTEAFF.

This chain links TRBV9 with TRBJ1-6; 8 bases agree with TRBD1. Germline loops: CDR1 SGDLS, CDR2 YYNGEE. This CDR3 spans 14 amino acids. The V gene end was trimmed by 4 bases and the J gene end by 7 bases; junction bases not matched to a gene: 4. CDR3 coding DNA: TGTGCCAGCAGCATGCGGGACAGGAATTCACCCCTCCACTTT. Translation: CASSMRDRNSPLHF.

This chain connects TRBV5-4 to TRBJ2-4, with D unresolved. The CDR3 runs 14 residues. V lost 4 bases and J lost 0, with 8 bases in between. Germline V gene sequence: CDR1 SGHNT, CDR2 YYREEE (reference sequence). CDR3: CASSLGLAKNIQYF. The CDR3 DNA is TGTGCCAGCAGCCTGGGTCTAGCCAAAAACATTCAGTACTTC.

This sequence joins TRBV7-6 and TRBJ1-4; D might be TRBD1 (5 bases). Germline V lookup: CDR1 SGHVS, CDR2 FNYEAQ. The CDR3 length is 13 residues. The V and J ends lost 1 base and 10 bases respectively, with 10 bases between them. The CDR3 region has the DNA TGTGCCAGCAGCTTAGGGCAGGGTGGAAAACTGTTTTTT. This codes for CASSLGQGGKLFF.

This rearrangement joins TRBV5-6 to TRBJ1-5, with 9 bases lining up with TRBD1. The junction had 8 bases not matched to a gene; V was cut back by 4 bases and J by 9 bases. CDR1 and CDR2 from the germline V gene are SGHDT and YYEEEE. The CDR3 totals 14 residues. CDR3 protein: CASSGGQGIGPQHF. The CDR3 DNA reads TGTGCCAGCAGCGGCGGACAGGGGATCGGGCCCCAGCATTTT.

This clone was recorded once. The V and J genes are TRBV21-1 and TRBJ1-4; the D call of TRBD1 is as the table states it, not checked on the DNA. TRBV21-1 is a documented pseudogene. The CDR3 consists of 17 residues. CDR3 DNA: TGTGCCAGCAGCAAAGTTCCTACAGTGACAACTAATGAAAAACTGTTTTTT. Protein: CASSKVPTVTTNEKLFF.

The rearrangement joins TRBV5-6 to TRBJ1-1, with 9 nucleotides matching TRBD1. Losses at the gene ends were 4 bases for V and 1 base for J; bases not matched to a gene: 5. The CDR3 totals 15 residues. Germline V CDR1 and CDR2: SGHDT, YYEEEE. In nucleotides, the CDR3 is TGTGCCAGCAGCCCAACAGGGGGCCCGAACACTGAAGCTTTCTTT. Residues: CASSPTGGPNTEAFF.

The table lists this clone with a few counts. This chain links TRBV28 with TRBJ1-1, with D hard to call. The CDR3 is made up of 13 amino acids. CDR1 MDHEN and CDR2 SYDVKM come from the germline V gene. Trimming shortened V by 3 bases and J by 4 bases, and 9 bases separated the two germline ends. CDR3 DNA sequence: TGTGCCAGCAGTTTGTCAGGTATCACTGAAGCTTTCTTT. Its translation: CASSLSGITEAFF.

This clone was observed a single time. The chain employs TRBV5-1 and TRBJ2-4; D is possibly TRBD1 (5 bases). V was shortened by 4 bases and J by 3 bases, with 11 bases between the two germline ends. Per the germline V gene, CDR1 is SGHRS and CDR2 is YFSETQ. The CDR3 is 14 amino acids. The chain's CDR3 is CASSPQGNKNIQYF. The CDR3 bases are TGCGCCAGCAGCCCCCAGGGAAACAAAAACATTCAGTACTTC.

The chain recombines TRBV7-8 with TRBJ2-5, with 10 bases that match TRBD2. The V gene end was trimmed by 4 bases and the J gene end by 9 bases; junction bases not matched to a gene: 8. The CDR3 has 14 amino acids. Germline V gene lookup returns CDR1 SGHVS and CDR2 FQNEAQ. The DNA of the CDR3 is TGTGCCAGCAGCTCAACTAGCGGGGCGAGGTCCCAGTACTTC. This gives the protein CASSSTSGARSQYF. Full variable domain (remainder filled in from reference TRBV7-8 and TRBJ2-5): GAGVSQSPRYKVAKRGQDVALRCDPISGHVSLFWYQQALGQGPEFLTYFQNEAQLDKSGLPSDRFFAERPEGSVSTLKIQRTQQEDSAVYLCASSSTSGARSQYFGPGTRLLVL.